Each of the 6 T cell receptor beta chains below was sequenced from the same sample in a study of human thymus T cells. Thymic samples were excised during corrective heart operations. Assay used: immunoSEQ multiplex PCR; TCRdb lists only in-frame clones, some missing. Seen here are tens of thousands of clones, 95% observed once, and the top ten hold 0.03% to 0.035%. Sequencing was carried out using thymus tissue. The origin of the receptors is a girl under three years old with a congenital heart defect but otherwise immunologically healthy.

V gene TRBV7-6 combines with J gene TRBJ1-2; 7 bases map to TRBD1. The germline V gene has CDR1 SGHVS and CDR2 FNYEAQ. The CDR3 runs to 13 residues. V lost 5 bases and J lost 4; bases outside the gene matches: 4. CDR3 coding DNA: TGTGCCAGCAGCCAGGGGGGCGTCTATGGCTACACCTTC. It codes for CASSQGGVYGYTF. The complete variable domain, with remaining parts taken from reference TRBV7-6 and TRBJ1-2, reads GAGVSQSPRYKVTKRGQDVALRCDPISGHVSLYWYRQALGQGPEFLTYFNYEAQQDKSGLPNDRFSAERPEGSISTLTIQRTEQRDSAMYRCASSQGGVYGYTFGSGTRLTVV.

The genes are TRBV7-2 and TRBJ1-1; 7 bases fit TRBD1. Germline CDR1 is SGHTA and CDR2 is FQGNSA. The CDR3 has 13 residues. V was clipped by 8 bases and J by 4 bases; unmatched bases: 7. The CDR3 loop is CASDLYRGTEAFF. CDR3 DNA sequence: TGTGCCAGCGATTTGTACAGGGGCACTGAAGCTTTCTTT.

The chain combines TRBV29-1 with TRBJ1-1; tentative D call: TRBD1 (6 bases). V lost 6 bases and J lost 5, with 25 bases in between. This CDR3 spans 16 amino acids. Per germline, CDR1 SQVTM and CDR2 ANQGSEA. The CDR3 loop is CSVHPPGAQGKTEAFF. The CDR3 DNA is TGCAGCGTCCACCCCCCGGGGGCGCAGGGAAAAACTGAAGCTTTCTTT.

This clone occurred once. Written as DNA, the CDR3 is TGTGCCACCAGTCTACTTGACCGCTCCTATGGCTACACCTTC. As protein: CATSLLDRSYGYTF. The V call is TRBV15, the J call TRBJ1-2, with D uncertain. V lost 6 bases and J 4 bases, leaving 15 bases between the germline ends. This CDR3 region has 14 residues. Germline CDR1 and CDR2: LNHNV and YYDKDF (reference sequence).

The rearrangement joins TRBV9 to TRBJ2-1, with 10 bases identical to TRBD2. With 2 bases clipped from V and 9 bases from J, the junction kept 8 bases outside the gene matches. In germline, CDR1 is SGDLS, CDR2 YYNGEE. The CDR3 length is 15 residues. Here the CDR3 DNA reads TGTGCCAGCAGCGTTTTAGCGGGAGGCCAGAGTGAGCAGTTCTTC. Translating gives CASSVLAGGQSEQFF.

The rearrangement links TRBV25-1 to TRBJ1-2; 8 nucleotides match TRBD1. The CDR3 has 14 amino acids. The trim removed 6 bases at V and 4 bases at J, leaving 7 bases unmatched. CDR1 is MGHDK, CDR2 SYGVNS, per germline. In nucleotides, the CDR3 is TGTGCCAGCAGGCCGACAGGGGAGGGCTATGGCTACACCTTC. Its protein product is CASRPTGEGYGYTF.